This is a list of T cell receptor beta chains from one sample in a study of human T cells and chemical hapten exposure. TCRdb independently ran MiXCR on the RACE reads; one entry per CDR3 protein. The table has more than 35,000 distinct CDR3 sequences, 3% to 4% seen once. Sequencing used whole blood. The receptors were sampled from a human donor in good health. Some clones in this sample may be carry-over from other donors' samples. Both conserved end residues are part of each CDR3.

J gene: TRBJ2-7; V gene: TRBV2; CDR3 protein: CASSWTSGTYEQYF
J gene: TRBJ2-5; V gene: TRBV6-1; CDR3 protein: CASQSLPQETQYF
J gene: TRBJ2-3; V gene: TRBV19; CDR3 protein: CAGRETSASDTQYF
J gene: TRBJ1-3; V gene: TRBV6-6; CDR3 protein: CASSYDRVSGNTIYF
J gene: TRBJ2-1; V gene: TRBV29-1; CDR3 protein: CSVADAGSGYNEQFF
J gene: TRBJ2-3; V gene: TRBV28; CDR3 protein: CASSLRGLGRLVDTQYF
J gene: TRBJ1-4; V gene: TRBV5-1; CDR3 protein: CASSLDGRSDEKLFF
J gene: TRBJ2-1; V gene: TRBV28; CDR3 protein: CASRIDLRGPPDNEQFF
J gene: TRBJ2-6; V gene: TRBV27; CDR3 protein: CASSPPVGGANVLTF
J gene: TRBJ2-7; V gene: TRBV19; CDR3 protein: CASTAGKTYEQYF
J gene: TRBJ2-1; V gene: TRBV7-9; CDR3 protein: CASSPIGSNNEQFF
J gene: TRBJ1-3; V gene: TRBV28; CDR3 protein: CASSSPPGNVIYF
J gene: TRBJ1-3; V gene: TRBV12-3/TRBV12-4; CDR3 protein: CASSLRRGGRSGNTIYF